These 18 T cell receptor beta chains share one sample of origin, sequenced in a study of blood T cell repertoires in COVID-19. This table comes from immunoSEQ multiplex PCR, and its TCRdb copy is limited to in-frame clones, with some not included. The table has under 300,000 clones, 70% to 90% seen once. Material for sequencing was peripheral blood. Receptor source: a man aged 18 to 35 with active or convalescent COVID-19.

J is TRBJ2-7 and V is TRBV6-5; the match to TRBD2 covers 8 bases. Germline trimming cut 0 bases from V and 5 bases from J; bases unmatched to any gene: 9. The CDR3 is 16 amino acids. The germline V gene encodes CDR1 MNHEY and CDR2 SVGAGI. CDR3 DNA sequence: TGTGCCAGCAGTTACTCCGGGACTAGTAAAAGAGACGAGCAGTACTTC. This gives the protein CASSYSGTSKRDEQYF.

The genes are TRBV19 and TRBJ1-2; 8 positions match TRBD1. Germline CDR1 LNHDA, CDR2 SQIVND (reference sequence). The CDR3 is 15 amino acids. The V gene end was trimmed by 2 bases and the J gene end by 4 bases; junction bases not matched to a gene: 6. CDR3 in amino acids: CASSIQGAGSYGYTF. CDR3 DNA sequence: TGTGCCAGTAGTATACAGGGGGCGGGTAGCTATGGCTACACCTTC.

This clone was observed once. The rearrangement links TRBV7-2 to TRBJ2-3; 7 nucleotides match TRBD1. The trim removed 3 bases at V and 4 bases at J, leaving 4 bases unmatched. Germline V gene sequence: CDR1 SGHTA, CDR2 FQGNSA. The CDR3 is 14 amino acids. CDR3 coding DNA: TGTGCCAGCAGCTTGCAGGGGGATGCAGATACGCAGTATTTT. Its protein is CASSLQGDADTQYF.

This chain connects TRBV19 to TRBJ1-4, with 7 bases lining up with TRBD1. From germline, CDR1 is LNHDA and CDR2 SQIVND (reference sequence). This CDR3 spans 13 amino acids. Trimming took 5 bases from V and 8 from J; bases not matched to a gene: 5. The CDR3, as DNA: TGTGCCAGTAGTCCGACAGGGCCCGAAAAACTGTTTTTT. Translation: CASSPTGPEKLFF.

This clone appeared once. In nucleotides, the CDR3 is TGTGCCAGCAGCGACAGGACTCCCCTCAACAATGAGCAGTTCTTC. Translating it yields CASSDRTPLNNEQFF. V usage is TRBV2 and J usage is TRBJ2-1; perhaps TRBD1 as D (6 bases). Trimming stripped 6 bases from V and 5 bases from J, with 17 bases between. Per germline, CDR1 SNHLY and CDR2 FYNNEI. The CDR3 has 15 residues.

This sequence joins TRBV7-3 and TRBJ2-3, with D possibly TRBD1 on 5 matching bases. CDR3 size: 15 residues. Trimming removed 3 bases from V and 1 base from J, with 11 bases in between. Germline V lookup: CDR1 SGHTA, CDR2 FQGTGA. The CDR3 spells CASSLQGFGTDTQYF. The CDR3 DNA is TGTGCCAGCAGCTTGCAGGGATTCGGCACAGATACGCAGTATTTT.

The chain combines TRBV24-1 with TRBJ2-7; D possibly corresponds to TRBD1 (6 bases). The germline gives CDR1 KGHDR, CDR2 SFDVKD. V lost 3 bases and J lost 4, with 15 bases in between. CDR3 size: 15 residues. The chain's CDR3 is CATSDPARGRYEQYF. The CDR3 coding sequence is TGTGCCACCAGTGATCCCGCCAGGGGAAGGTACGAGCAGTACTTC.

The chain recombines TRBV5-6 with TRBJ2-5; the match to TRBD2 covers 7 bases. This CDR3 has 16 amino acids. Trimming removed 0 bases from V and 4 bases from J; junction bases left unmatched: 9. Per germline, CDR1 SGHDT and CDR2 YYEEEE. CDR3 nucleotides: TGTGCCAGCAGCTTGGGGGCAGGGACTAAGTTAGAGACCCAGTACTTC. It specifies CASSLGAGTKLETQYF. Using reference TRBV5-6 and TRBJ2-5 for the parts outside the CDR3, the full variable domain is DAGVTQSPTHLIKTRGQQVTLRCSPKSGHDTVSWYQQALGQGPQFIFQYYEEEERQRGNFPDRFSGHQFPNYSSELNVNALLLGDSALYLCASSLGAGTKLETQYFGPGTRLLVL.

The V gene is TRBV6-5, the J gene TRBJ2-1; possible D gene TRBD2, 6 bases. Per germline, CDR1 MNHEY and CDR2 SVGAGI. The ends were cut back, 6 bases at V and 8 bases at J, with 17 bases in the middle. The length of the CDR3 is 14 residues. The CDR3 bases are TGTGCCAGCAGGGGGGGAGAGAAGGGAGATGAGCAGTTCTTC. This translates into CASRGGEKGDEQFF.

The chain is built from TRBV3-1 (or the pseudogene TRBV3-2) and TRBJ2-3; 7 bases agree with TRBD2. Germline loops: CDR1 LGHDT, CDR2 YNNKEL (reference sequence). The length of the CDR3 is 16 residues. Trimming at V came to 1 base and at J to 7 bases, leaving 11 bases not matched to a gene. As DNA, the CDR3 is TGTGCCAGCAGCCAAGGACCCAAACGGGGGGACTATACGCAGTATTTT. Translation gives CASSQGPKRGDYTQYF.

The CDR3 sequence: CASSYSGQGRGDTF. The CDR3 DNA follows: TGTGCCAGCAGTTACTCCGGACAGGGTCGGGGCGACACCTTC. The chain recombines TRBV6-6 with TRBJ1-2; TRBD1 aligns across 8 bases. The CDR3 has 14 amino acids. The J segment lost 12 bases and the V segment lost 0 bases, leaving 9 bases of the junction unmatched. Germline CDR1 is MNHNY and CDR2 is SVGAGI (reference sequence).

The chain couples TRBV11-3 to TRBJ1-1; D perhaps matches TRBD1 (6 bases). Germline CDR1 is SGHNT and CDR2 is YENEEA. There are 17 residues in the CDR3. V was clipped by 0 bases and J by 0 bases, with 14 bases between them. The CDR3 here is CASSLDGPTGMNTEAFF. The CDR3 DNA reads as TGTGCCAGCAGCTTAGATGGCCCAACAGGGATGAACACTGAAGCTTTCTTT.

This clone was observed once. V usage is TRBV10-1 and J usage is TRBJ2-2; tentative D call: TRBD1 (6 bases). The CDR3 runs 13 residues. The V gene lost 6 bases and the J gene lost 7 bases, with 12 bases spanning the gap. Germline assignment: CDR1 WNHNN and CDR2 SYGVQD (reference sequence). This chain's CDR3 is CASSGRGDGELFF. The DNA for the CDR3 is TGCGCCAGCAGCGGCAGGGGTGACGGGGAGCTGTTTTTT.

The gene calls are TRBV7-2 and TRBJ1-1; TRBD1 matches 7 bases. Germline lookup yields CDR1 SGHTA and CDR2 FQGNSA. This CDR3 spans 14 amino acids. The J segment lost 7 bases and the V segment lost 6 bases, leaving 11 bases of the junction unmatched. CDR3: CASRPLGGAGEAFF. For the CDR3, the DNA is TGTGCCAGCAGGCCCCTAGGGGGCGCAGGTGAAGCTTTCTTT.

The CDR3 coding sequence is TGTGCCAGCGCCCGGGAGGATCTCTACGAGCAGTACTTC. As protein: CASAREDLYEQYF. The chain employs TRBV7-2 and TRBJ2-7; TRBD2 agrees at 7 bases. CDR3 length: 13 amino acids. V dropped 8 bases and J dropped 3; count of bases not matched to a gene: 7. The germline V gene encodes CDR1 SGHTA and CDR2 FQGNSA.

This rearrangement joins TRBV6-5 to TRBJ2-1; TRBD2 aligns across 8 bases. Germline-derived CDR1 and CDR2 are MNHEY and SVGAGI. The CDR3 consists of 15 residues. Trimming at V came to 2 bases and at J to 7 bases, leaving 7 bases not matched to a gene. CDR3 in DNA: TGTGCCAGCAGTTACGGTAGCGGGATCGGGAATGAGCAGTTCTTC. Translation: CASSYGSGIGNEQFF.

In DNA form, the CDR3 reads TGTGCCAGCAGTACCGGGACAGGAACTGATGGCTACACCTTC. This codes for CASSTGTGTDGYTF. The chain has TRBV6-6 and TRBJ1-2; 8 nucleotides line up with TRBD1. The trim removed 5 bases at V and 6 bases at J, leaving 8 bases unmatched. This CDR3 comprises 14 residues. The germline CDR1 and CDR2 sequences are MNHNY and SVGAGI (reference sequence).

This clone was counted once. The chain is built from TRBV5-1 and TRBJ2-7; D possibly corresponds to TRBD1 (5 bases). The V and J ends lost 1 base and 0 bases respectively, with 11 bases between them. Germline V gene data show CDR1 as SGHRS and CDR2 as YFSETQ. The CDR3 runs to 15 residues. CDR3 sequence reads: CASSLKGIPSYEQYF. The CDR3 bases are TGCGCCAGCAGCTTGAAGGGGATTCCCTCCTACGAGCAGTACTTC.